The following is a T cell receptor (beta chain) sequence with its context. The data stem from a study of identical twins. This CDR3 is 16 amino acids long. Germline CDR1 is SGHRS and CDR2 is YFSETQ. The junction had 9 bases not matched to a gene; V was cut back by 4 bases and J by 0 bases. Via MiXCR, TCRdb re-called the 5' RACE reads, giving one row per CDR3 protein. The sample shows roughly 630,000 distinct CDR3 sequences, just over 7% of them seen only once. No donor was unhealthy or non-Caucasian. The same sample was also studied in work on yellow fever vaccine responses in identical twins.

Specimen: PBMCs. The receptor was isolated from a woman aged 18-30 years in good health. V and J are TRBV5-1 and TRBJ1-2; 7 bases fit TRBD1. The CDR3 nucleotides are TGCGCCAGCAGCAAAGGGGGCAGGGAGACTAACTATGGCTACACCTTC. It yields the protein CASSKGGRETNYGYTF.